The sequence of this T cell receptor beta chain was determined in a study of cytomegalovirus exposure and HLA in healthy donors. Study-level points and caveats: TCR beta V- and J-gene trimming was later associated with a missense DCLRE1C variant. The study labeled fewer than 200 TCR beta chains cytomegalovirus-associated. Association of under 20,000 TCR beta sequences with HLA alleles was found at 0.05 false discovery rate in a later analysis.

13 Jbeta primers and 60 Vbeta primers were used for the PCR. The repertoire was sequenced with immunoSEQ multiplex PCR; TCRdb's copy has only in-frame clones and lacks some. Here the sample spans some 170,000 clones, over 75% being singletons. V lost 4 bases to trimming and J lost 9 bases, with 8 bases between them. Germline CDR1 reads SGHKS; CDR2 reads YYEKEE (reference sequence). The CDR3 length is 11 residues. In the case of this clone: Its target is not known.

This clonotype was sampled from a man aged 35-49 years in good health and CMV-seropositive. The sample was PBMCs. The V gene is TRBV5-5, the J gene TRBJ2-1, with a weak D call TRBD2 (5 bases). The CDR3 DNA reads TGTGCCAGCAGCCCCGGGATTGAGCAGTTCTTC. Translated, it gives CASSPGIEQFF.